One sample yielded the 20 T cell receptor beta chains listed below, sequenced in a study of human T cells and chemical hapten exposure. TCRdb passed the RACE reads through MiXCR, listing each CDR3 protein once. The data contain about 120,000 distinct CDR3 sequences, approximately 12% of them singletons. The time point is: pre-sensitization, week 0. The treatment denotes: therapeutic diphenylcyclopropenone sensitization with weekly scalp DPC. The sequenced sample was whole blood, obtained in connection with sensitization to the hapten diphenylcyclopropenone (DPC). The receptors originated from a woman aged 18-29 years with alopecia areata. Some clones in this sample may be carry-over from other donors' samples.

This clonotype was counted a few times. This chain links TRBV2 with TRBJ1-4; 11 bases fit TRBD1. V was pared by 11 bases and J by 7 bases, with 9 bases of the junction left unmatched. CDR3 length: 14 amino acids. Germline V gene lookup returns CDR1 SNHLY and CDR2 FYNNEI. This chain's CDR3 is CASQGDRGTEKLFF. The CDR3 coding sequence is TGTGCCTCTCAGGGGGACAGGGGGACTGAAAAACTGTTTTTT.

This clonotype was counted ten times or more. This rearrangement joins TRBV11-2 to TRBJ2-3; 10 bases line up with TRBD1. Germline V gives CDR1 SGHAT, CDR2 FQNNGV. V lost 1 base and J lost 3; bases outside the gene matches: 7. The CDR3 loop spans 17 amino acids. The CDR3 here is CASSLGPDRGRTDTQYF. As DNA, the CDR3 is TGTGCCAGCAGCTTAGGACCAGACAGGGGGCGGACAGATACGCAGTATTTT. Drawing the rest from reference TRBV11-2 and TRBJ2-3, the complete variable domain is EAGVAQSPRYKIIEKRQSVAFWCNPISGHATLYWYQQILGQGPKLLIQFQNNGVVDDSQLPKDRFSAERLKGVDSTLKIQPAKLEDSAVYLCASSLGPDRGRTDTQYFGPGTRLTVL.

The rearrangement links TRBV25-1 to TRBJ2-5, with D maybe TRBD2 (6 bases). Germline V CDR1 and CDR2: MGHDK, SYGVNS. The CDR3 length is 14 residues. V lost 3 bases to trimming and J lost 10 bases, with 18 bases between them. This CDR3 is CASSDGLVAGNQYF. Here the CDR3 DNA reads TGTGCCAGCAGTGATGGGTTGGTGGCGGGAAACCAGTACTTC.

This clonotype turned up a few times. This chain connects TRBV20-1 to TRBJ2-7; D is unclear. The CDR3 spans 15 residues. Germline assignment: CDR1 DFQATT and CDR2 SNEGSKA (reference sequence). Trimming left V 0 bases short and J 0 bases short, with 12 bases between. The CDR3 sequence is CSARDPQVSSYEQYF. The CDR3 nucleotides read TGCAGTGCTAGAGATCCTCAGGTCTCCTCCTACGAGCAGTACTTC.

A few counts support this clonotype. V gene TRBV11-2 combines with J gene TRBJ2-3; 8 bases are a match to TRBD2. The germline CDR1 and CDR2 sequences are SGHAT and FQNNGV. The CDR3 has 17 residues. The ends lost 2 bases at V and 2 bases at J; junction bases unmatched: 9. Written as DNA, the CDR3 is TGTGCCAGCAGCTTATCCCGGGGGGGCCTCTACACAGATACGCAGTATTTT. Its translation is CASSLSRGGLYTDTQYF.

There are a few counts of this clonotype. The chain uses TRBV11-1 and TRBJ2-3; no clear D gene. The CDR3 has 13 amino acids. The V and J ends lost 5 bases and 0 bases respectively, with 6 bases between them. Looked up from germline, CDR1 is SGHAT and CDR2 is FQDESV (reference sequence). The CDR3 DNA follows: TGTGCCAGCAGCGTCCCTAGCACAGATACGCAGTATTTT. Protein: CASSVPSTDTQYF.

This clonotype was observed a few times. Written as DNA, the CDR3 is TGTGCCAGCCAAGACAGGGGGCGCGTCAATGAGCAGTTCTTC. This sequence encodes CASQDRGRVNEQFF. The chain combines TRBV28 with TRBJ2-1; 10 nucleotides match TRBD1. This CDR3 is 14 amino acids long. V trimming: 8 bases; J trimming: 6 bases; junction bases outside the gene matches: 7. Germline V CDR1 and CDR2: MDHEN, SYDVKM. The entire variable domain, with the rest obtained from reference TRBV28 and TRBJ2-1, is as follows: DVKVTQSSRYLVKRTGEKVFLECVQDMDHENMFWYRQDPGLGLRLIYFSYDVKMKEKGDIPEGYSVSREKKERFSLILESASTNQTSMYLCASQDRGRVNEQFFGPGTRLTVL.

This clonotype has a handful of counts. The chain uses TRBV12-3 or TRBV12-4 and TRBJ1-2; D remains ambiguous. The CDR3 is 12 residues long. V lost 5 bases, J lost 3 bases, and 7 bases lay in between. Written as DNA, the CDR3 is TGTGCCAGCAGTGAGAATTACTATGGCTACACCTTC. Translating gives CASSENYYGYTF.

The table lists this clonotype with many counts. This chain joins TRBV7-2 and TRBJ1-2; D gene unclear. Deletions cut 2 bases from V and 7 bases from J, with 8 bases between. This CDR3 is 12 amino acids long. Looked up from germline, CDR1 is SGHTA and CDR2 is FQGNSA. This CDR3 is CASSLYGSGYTF. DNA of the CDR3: TGTGCCAGCAGCTTATATGGATCTGGCTACACCTTC.

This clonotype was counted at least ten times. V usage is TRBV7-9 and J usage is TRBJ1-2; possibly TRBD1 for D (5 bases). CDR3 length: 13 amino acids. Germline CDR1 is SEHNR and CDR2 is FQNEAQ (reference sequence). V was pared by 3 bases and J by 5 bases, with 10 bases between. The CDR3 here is CASSLTATYGYTF. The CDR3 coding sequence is TGTGCCAGCAGCTTGACAGCAACATATGGCTACACCTTC.

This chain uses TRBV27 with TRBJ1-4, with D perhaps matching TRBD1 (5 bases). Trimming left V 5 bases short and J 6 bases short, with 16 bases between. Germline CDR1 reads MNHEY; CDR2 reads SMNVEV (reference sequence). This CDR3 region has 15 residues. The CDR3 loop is CASSRTRVRDEKLFF. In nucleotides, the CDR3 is TGTGCCAGCAGTAGGACAAGGGTACGGGATGAAAAACTGTTTTTT.

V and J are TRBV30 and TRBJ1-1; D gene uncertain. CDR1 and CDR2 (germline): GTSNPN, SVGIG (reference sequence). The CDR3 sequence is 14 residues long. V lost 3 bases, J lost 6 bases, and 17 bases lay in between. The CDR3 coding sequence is TGTGCCTGGAGCCCAGCGCCCGTGATAGCTGAAGCTTTCTTT. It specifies CAWSPAPVIAEAFF.

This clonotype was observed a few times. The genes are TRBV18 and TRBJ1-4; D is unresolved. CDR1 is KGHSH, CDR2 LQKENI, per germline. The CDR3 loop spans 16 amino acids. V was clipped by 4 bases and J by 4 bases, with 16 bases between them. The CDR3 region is CASSQGPSFINEKLFF. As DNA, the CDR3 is TGTGCCAGCTCACAGGGTCCTTCCTTCATTAATGAAAAACTGTTTTTT.

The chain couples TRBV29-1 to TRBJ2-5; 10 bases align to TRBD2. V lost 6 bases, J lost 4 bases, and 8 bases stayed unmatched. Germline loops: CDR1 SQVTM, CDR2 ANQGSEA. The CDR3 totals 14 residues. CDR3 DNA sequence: TGCAGCGTAAACAGCGGGGGGGCCAGAGAGACCCAGTACTTC. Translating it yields CSVNSGGARETQYF.

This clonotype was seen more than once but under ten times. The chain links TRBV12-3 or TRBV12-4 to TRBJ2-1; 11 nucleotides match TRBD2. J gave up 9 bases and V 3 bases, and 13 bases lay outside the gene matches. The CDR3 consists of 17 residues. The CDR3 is CASSLLLAGGVDGEQFF. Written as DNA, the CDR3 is TGTGCCAGCAGTTTGCTGCTAGCGGGAGGCGTCGATGGTGAGCAGTTCTTC.

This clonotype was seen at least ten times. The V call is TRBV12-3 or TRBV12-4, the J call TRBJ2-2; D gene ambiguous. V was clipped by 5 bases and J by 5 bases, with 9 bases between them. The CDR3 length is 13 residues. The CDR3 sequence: CASSRIRTGELFF. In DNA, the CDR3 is TGTGCCAGCAGTCGAATTCGGACCGGGGAGCTGTTTTTT.

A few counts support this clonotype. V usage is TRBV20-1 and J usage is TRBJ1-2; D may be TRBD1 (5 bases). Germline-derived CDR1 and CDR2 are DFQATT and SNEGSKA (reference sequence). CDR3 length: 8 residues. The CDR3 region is CTARGDTF. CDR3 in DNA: TGCACCGCGAGGGGTGACACCTTC.

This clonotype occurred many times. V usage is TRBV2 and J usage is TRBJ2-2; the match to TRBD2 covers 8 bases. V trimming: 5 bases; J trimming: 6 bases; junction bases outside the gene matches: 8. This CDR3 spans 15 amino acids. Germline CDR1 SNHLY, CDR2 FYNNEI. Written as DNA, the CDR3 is TGTGCCAGCAGTCAACGGACTAGCAGGGCCGGGGAGCTGTTTTTT. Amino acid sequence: CASSQRTSRAGELFF. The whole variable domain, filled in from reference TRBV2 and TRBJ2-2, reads EPEVTQTPSHQVTQMGQEVILRCVPISNHLYFYWYRQILGQKVEFLVSFYNNEISEKSEIFDDQFSVERPDGSNFTLKIRSTKLEDSAMYFCASSQRTSRAGELFFGEGSRLTVL.

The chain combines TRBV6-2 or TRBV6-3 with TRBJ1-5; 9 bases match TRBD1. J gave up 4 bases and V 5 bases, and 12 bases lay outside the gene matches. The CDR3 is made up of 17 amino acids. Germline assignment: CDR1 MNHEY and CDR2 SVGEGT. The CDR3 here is CASSTTGTGSLNQPQHF. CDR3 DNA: TGTGCCAGCAGTACGACCGGGACAGGGAGTTTAAATCAGCCCCAGCATTTT.

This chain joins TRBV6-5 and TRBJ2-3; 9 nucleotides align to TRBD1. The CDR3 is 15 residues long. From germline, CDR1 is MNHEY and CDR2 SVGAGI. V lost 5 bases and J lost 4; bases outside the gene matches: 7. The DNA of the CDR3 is TGTGCCAGCAGTACCCTTTGGACAGGGGCAGATACGCAGTATTTT. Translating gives CASSTLWTGADTQYF.